Each of the 11 T cell receptor beta chains below was sequenced from the same sample in a study of cytomegalovirus exposure and HLA in healthy donors. Both 60 Vbeta primers and 13 Jbeta primers went into the PCR. Assay used: immunoSEQ multiplex PCR; TCRdb lists only in-frame clones, some missing. This table has 150,000 to 200,000 clones, around four fifths appearing once. Sequenced material: PBMCs. Source of these receptors: a man aged 40-49 years in good health and CMV-seropositive.

The rearrangement links TRBV7-2 to TRBJ2-7; 7 bases are shared with TRBD2. The germline V gene encodes CDR1 SGHTA and CDR2 FQGNSA. This CDR3 comprises 16 residues. Unmatched junction bases numbered 16, after V lost 2 bases and J lost 9 bases. In DNA form, the CDR3 reads TGTGCCAGCAGCTTAAACGCGGACGGGAGGTATTTTAGGCAGTACTTC. This codes for CASSLNADGRYFRQYF.

About this clone itself: Other nucleotide sequences from this sample produce the same CDR3. The V call is TRBV5-1, the J call TRBJ2-3; perhaps TRBD1 as D (8 bases). V shed 2 bases and J shed 3 bases, with 10 bases lying between them. Per germline, CDR1 SGHRS and CDR2 YFSETQ. There are 14 residues in the CDR3. The CDR3 sequence: CASSLQGGTDTQYF. In DNA, the CDR3 is TGCGCCAGCAGCTTACAGGGGGGGACAGATACGCAGTATTTT.

This chain links TRBV7-8 with TRBJ2-2; TRBD1 might be the D (5 bases). The V end was cut by 5 bases, the J end by 1 base, with 20 bases between. Germline lookup yields CDR1 SGHVS and CDR2 FQNEAQ. The CDR3 is 18 amino acids. CDR3 loop: CASSPKLWGSGNTGELFF. Written as DNA, the CDR3 is TGTGCCAGCAGCCCGAAGTTATGGGGCTCGGGGAACACCGGGGAGCTGTTTTTT.

The chain has TRBV7-7 and TRBJ2-7; 9 bases match TRBD1. There are 13 residues in the CDR3. J lost 7 bases, V lost 3 bases, and 4 bases had no gene match. Germline V gene data show CDR1 as SSHAT and CDR2 as FNYEAQ (reference sequence). CDR3 sequence: CASSFRTGEEQYF. The CDR3 DNA follows: TGTGCCAGCAGCTTTCGGACAGGGGAAGAGCAGTACTTC.

This clone was picked up one time. The chain joins TRBV14 to TRBJ2-2, with 10 bases lining up with TRBD1. The CDR3 extends over 17 amino acids. V gave up 4 bases and J gave up 3 bases; unmatched junction bases: 8. Germline loops: CDR1 SGHDN, CDR2 FVKESK. The chain's CDR3 is CASSLVTGGVDTGELFF. The CDR3 DNA reads as TGTGCCAGCAGCCTTGTGACAGGGGGCGTCGACACCGGGGAGCTGTTTTTT.

V usage is TRBV13 and J usage is TRBJ2-3, with TRBD2 matching 9 bases. The V gene's germline CDR1 is PRHDT and CDR2 FYEKMQ (reference sequence). With 2 bases clipped from V and 2 bases from J, the junction kept 2 bases outside the gene matches. The CDR3 is made up of 15 amino acids. CDR3 nucleotides: TGTGCCAGCAGCTTAAGACTAGCGGCCACAGATACGCAGTATTTT. It codes for CASSLRLAATDTQYF.

The chain employs TRBV28 and TRBJ2-4; 11 bases align to TRBD1. The CDR3 covers 16 residues. Trimming took 3 bases from V and 1 from J; bases not matched to a gene: 2. The germline gives CDR1 MDHEN, CDR2 SYDVKM. Written as DNA, the CDR3 is TGTGCCAGCAGTTTGCGGACAGGGGGCGCCAAAAACATTCAGTACTTC. This encodes CASSLRTGGAKNIQYF.

The gene calls are TRBV9 and TRBJ2-7, with unresolved D. Trimming removed 2 bases at V and 1 base at J, with 10 bases between. This CDR3 is 14 amino acids long. The germline V gene has CDR1 SGDLS and CDR2 YYNGEE. In DNA, the CDR3 is TGTGCCAGCAGCGTCGGGTCGGAATCCTACGAGCAGTACTTC. Translated: CASSVGSESYEQYF.

This chain links TRBV6-5 with TRBJ2-7; 9 nucleotides agree with TRBD2. After removal of 8 bases from V and 6 bases from J, the junction contained 5 bases not matched to a gene. The V gene's germline CDR1 is MNHEY and CDR2 SVGAGI. The length of the CDR3 is 12 residues. CDR3 sequence (DNA): TGTGCCAGCTCGCGCGGGGGGGGCGAGCAGTACTTC. Protein: CASSRGGGEQYF.

The chain employs TRBV28 and TRBJ2-5; 7 bases align to TRBD2. Germline V gene data show CDR1 as MDHEN and CDR2 as SYDVKM. Trimming at V came to 3 bases and at J to 5 bases, leaving 9 bases not matched to a gene. The CDR3 has 15 residues. The CDR3 protein is CASSLGSGKGETQYF. The DNA of the CDR3 is TGTGCCAGCAGTTTGGGGAGCGGGAAAGGGGAGACCCAGTACTTC.

J is TRBJ1-2 and V is TRBV6-1, with D hard to call. The length of the CDR3 is 13 residues. Germline CDR1 and CDR2: MNHNS and SASEGT. Trimming removed 1 base at V and 4 bases at J, with 7 bases between. CDR3 nucleotides: TGTGCCAGCAGTGAAGAAGGCGGCTATGGCTACACCTTC. It translates to CASSEEGGYGYTF.